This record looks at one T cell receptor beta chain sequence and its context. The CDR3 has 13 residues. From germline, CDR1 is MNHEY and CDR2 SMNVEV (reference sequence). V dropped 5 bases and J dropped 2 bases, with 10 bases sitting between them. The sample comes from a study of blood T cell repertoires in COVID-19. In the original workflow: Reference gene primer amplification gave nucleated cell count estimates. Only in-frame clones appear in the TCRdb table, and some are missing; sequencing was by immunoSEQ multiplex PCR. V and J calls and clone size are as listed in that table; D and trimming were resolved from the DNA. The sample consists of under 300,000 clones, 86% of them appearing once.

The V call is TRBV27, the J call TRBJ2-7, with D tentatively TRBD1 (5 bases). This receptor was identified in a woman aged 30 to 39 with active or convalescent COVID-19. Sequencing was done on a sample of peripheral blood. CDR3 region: CASSVRGAYEQYF. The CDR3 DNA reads TGTGCCAGCAGTGTTAGGGGTGCCTACGAGCAGTACTTC.